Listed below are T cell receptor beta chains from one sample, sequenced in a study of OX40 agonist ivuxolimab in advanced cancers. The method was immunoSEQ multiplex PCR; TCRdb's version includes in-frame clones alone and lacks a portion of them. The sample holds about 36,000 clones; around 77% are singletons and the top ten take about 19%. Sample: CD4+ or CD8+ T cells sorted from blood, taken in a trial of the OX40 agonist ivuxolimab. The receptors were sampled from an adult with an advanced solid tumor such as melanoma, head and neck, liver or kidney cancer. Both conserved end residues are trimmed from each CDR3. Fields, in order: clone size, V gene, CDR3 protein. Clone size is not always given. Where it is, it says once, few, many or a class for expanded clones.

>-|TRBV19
ASSIWGTTNEKLF
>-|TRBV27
ASSQSGQGEAF
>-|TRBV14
ASSPYGGDYEQY
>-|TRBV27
ASSLTQGRTEAF
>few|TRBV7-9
ASSAPGTGNYEQY
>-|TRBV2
ASSPAAYYEQY
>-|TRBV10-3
AITDDGRETYEQY
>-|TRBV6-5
ASSQGWPYEQY
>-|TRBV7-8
ASSFTGSSYEQY
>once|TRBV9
ASSVASGPNTGELF
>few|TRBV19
ASSIGAGGNEKLF
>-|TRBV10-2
ASSKTGKETQY
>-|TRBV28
ASRGLYSYQNTGELF
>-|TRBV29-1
SVEEWASGYSTDTQY
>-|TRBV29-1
SVRDSRTYEQY
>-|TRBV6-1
ASMGPGQAADTQY
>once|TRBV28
ASRSLVGSIGEQY
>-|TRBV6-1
ASSEIGGRGNEQY
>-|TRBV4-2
ASSQVAVSLARTEAF
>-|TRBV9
ASSTGTGLDEQY
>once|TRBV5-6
ASRQGAGETQY
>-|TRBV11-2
ASSLNRVNTEAF
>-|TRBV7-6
ASSSRGTEERGGANVLT
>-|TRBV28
ASSDRDGLAKNIQY
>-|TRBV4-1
ASSQVDLPSTDTQY